There are a few counts of the clone carrying this TCR beta chain. This specimen belongs to a study of human T cells and chemical hapten exposure. Overall study: Variability of per-sample TCR yields stemmed mainly from small differences in pooled library volume.

From germline, CDR1 is SGDLS and CDR2 YYNGEE. V was cut by 3 bases and J by 4 bases, with 19 bases left in between. There are 17 residues in the CDR3. As to time point: patch test 1, 2 weeks after DPC sensitization. Described treatment: therapeutic diphenylcyclopropenone sensitization with weekly scalp DPC. The template was total RNA from unfractionated whole blood. The library put unique molecular identifiers onto individual cDNA molecules. TCRdb re-called the RACE reads through MiXCR, storing one row per CDR3 protein. The sample holds tens of thousands of distinct CDR3 sequences, 11% seen once. The sequence was obtained from a woman in her 40s with alopecia areata. Some clones in this sample may be carry-over from other donors' samples. J is TRBJ1-4 and V is TRBV9, with unresolved D. The sequences come from whole blood, collected in connection with sensitization to the hapten diphenylcyclopropenone (DPC). The CDR3 DNA is TGTGCCAGCAGCGCGCTGGGGTCGGCGGAAGGTAATGAAAAACTGTTTTTT. Its protein is CASSALGSAEGNEKLFF.